Below are 7 T cell receptor beta chains sequenced from a single sample in a study of blood T cells in healthy people across ages (dated by TCRdb to 2015 to 2017). The library was made by 5' RACE. For sequencing, an Illumina HiSeq 2500 was employed. A second PCR of roughly 7 to 12 cycles was performed with a sample-barcoded 5' primer and a J-beta primer mix. TCRdb reran the public reads through fastp at Q25 and MiXCR, keeping productive beta chains. Each record represents a unique CDR3 protein, reported with the most common genes and DNA among its rows. The sample includes roughly 800,000 distinct CDR3 sequences, with 55% to 75% observed a single time. Jointly, the top ten make up about 20% of the sample. Sequences were obtained from blood. The receptors derive from a man under 40 in good health.

This clonotype appeared a few times. The chain carries TRBV30 and TRBJ1-2; no clear D. The V gene lost 4 bases and the J gene lost 2 bases, with 5 bases spanning the gap. This CDR3 is 11 amino acids long. Germline CDR1 and CDR2: GTSNPN and SVGIG (reference sequence). This CDR3 reads CAWTENYGYTF. The CDR3 DNA sequence: TGTGCCTGGACAGAAAACTATGGCTACACCTTC.

This clonotype has ten or more counts. V gene TRBV5-8 combines with J gene TRBJ1-2; 7 bases align to TRBD1. The CDR3 covers 14 residues. Germline V CDR1 and CDR2: SGHTS, YDEGEE. J gave up 0 bases and V 6 bases, and 5 bases lay outside the gene matches. This chain's CDR3 is CASTKTGPNYGYTF. The CDR3 coding sequence is TGTGCCAGCACCAAGACAGGGCCTAACTATGGCTACACCTTC.

V is TRBV6-2 or TRBV6-3 and J is TRBJ1-1; D is ambiguous. Per germline, CDR1 MNHEY and CDR2 SVGEGT. The CDR3 covers 13 residues. Trimming shortened V by 6 bases and J by 1 base, and 9 bases separated the two germline ends. CDR3 loop: CASRSTANTEAFF. The DNA of the CDR3 is TGTGCCAGCAGGTCGACGGCGAACACTGAAGCTTTCTTT.

The chain recombines TRBV7-9 with TRBJ1-1; the match to TRBD1 covers 9 bases. V trimming: 8 bases; J trimming: 5 bases; junction bases outside the gene matches: 6. CDR1 is SEHNR and CDR2 is FQNEAQ in the germline V gene (reference sequence). This CDR3 has 13 amino acids. The CDR3 bases are TGTGCCAGCGACAGGGGGAAGGCGACTGAAGCTTTCTTT. It is translated as CASDRGKATEAFF.

The chain combines TRBV29-1 with TRBJ2-7, with 9 bases identical to TRBD2. The J call could be wrong; TRBJ2-5 is a better fit for the DNA end. CDR3 length equals 15 residues. Looked up from germline, CDR1 is SQVTM and CDR2 is ANQGSEA. The CDR3 is CSVGPSGGLGETQYF. The CDR3 bases are TGCAGCGTTGGGCCGAGCGGGGGGCTGGGGGAGACCCAGTACTTC.

CDR3 sequence: CSVEATGLANNEQFF. In DNA, the CDR3 is TGCAGCGTTGAGGCAACGGGACTAGCGAACAATGAGCAGTTCTTC. The chain uses TRBV29-1 and TRBJ2-1; 10 bases line up with TRBD2. CDR1 SQVTM and CDR2 ANQGSEA come from the germline V gene. The CDR3 consists of 15 residues. The V gene end was trimmed by 3 bases and the J gene end by 5 bases; junction bases not matched to a gene: 7.

This clonotype was counted only a few times. The chain links TRBV29-1 to TRBJ2-7; weak D call: TRBD1 (6 bases). Germline V gives CDR1 SQVTM, CDR2 ANQGSEA. The germline V and J ends were trimmed by 5 bases and 3 bases, with 17 bases remaining between them. The CDR3 length is 14 residues. The CDR3 DNA follows: TGCAGCGTTCAGGACAGAAGCGAGAACTACGAGCAGTACTTC. It is translated as CSVQDRSENYEQYF.